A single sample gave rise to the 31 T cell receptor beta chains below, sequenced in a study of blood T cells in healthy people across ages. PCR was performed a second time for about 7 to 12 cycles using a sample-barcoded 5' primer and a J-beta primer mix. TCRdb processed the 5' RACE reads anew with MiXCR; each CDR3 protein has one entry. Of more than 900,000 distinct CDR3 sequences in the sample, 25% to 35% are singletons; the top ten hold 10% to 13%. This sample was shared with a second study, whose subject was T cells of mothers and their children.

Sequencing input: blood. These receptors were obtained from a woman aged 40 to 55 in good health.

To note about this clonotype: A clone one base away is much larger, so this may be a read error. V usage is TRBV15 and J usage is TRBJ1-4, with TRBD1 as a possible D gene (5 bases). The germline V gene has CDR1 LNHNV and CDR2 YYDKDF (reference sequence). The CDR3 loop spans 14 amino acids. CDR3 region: CATGRDRDSEKLFF. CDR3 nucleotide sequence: TGTGCCACCGGCAGAGATAGAGACAGTGAAAAACTGTTTTTT. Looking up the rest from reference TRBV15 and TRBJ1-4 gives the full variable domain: DAMVIQNPRYQVTQFGKPVTLSCSQTLNHNVMYWYQQKSSQAPKLLFHYYDKDFNNEADTPDNFQSRRPNTSFCFLDIRSPGLGDTAMYLCATGRDRDSEKLFFGSGTQLSVL.

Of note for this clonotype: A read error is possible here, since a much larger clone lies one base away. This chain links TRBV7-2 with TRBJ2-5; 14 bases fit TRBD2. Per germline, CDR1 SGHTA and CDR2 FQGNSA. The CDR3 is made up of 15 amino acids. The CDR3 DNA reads TGTGCCGGCAGTAAAGGGACTAGCGGGGGAGAGACCCAGTACTTC. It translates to CAGSKGTSGGETQYF.

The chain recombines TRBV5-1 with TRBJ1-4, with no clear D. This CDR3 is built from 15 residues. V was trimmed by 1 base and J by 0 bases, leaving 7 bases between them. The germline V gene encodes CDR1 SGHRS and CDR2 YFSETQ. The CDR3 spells CASSLNGATNEKLFF. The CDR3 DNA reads TGCGCCAGCAGCTTGAATGGGGCAACTAATGAAAAACTGTTTTTT. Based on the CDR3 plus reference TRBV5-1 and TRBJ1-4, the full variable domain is KAGVTQTPRYLIKTRGQQVTLSCSPISGHRSVSWYQQTPGQGLQFLFEYFSETQRNKGNFPGRFSGRQFSNSRSEMNVSTLELGDSALYLCASSLNGATNEKLFFGSGTQLSVL.

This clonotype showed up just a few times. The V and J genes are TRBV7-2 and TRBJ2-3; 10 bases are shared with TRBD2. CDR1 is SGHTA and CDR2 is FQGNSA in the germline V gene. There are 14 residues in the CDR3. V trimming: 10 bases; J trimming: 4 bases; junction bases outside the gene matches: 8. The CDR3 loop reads CAIALAGASDTQYF. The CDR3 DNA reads TGTGCCATTGCGCTAGCGGGGGCCTCAGATACGCAGTATTTT.

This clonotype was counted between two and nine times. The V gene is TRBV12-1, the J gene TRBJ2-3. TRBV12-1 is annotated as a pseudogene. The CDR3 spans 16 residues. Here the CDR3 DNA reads TGTGCCAGCAGCTTTGGGCGGCGGCAATACACAGACACGCAGTATTTT. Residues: CASSFGRRQYTDTQYF.

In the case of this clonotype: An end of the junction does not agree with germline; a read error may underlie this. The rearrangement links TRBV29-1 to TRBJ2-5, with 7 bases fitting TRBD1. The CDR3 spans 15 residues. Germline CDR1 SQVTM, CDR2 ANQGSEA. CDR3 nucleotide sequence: TGCAGCGTTGAAGTTCCTGGACAGGAGCAAGAGGCCCAGTACTTC. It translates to CSVEVPGQEQEAQYF.

The CDR3 region is CASSYQGTSSYNEQFF. The CDR3 DNA is TGTGCCAGCAGTTACCAGGGGACGTCCTCCTACAATGAGCAGTTCTTC. The gene calls are TRBV6-2 or TRBV6-3 and TRBJ2-1, with a tentative D call TRBD1 (6 bases). The germline V gene encodes CDR1 MNHEY and CDR2 SVGEGT. The length of the CDR3 is 16 residues. V was clipped by 2 bases and J by 0 bases, with 11 bases between them.

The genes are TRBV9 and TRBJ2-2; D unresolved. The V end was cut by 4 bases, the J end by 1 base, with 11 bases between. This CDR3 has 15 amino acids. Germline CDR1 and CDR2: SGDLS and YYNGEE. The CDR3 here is CASSPSSQNTGELFF. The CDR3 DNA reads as TGTGCCAGCAGCCCCTCCAGTCAGAACACCGGGGAGCTGTTTTTT.

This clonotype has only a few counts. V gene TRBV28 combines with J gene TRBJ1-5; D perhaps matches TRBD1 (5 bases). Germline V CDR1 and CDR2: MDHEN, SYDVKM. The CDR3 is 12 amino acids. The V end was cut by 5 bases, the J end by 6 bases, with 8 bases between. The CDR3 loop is CASSPGSQPQHF. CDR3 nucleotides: TGTGCCAGCAGTCCAGGGTCTCAGCCCCAGCATTTT.

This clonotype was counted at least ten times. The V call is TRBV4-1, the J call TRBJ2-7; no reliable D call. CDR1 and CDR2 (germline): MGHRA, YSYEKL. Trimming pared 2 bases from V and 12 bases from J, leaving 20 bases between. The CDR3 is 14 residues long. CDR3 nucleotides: TGCGCCAGCAGCCAACTGGCCCGCCTCCCGAGGCGGTACTTC. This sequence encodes CASSQLARLPRRYF.

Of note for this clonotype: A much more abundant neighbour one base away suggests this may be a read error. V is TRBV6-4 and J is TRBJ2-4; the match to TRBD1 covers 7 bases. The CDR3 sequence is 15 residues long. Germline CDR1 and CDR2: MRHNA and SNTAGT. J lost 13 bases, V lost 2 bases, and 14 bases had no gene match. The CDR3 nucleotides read TGTGCCAGCAGTGACCAATCGACAGGGATCAATGAGCAGTACTTC. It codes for CASSDQSTGINEQYF.

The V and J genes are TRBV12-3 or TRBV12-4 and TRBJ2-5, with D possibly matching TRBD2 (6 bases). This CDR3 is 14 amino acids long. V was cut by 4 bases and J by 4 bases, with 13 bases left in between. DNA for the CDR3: TGTGCCAGCAGTTCAACTAGCCCCGGAGAGACCCAGTACTTC. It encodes CASSSTSPGETQYF.

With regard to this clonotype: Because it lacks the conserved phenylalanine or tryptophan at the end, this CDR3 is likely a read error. CDR3 coding DNA: TGTGCCAGCTCACCACCCAACGAGCAGTACTGC. It translates to CASSPPNEQYC. The rearrangement uses TRBV18 and TRBJ2-5, with D hard to call. The J call may be mistaken, given a closer DNA end match to TRBJ2-7. From germline, CDR1 is KGHSH and CDR2 LQKENI. The CDR3 runs to 11 residues.

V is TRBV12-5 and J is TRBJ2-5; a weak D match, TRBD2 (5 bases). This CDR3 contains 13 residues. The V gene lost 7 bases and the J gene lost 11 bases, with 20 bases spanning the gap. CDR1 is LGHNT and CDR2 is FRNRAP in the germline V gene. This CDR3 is CASARGAVNEQYF. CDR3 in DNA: TGTGCTAGTGCCCGGGGTGCTGTCAATGAGCAGTACTTC.

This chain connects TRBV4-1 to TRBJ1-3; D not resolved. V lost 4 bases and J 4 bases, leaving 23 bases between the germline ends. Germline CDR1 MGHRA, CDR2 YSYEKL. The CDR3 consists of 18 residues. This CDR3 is CASSLRSVLLSGGNTIYF. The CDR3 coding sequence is TGCGCCAGCAGCCTCAGATCCGTGTTACTCTCTGGGGGAAACACCATATATTTT.

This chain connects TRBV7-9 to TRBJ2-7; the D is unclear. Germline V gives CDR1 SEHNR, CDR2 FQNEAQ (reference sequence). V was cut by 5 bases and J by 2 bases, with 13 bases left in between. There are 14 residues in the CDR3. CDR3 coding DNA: TGTGCCAGCAGCCCCGAGAAGGAACCCTACGAGCAGTACTTC. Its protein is CASSPEKEPYEQYF.

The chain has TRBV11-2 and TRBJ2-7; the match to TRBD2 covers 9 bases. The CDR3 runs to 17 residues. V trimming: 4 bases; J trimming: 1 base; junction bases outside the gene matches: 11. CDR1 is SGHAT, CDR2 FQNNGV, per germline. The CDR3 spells CASSSWTSEGASYEQYF. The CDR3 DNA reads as TGTGCCAGCAGCTCATGGACTAGCGAGGGCGCATCCTACGAGCAGTACTTC. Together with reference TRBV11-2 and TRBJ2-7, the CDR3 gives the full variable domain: EAGVAQSPRYKIIEKRQSVAFWCNPISGHATLYWYQQILGQGPKLLIQFQNNGVVDDSQLPKDRFSAERLKGVDSTLKIQPAKLEDSAVYLCASSSWTSEGASYEQYFGPGTRLTVT.

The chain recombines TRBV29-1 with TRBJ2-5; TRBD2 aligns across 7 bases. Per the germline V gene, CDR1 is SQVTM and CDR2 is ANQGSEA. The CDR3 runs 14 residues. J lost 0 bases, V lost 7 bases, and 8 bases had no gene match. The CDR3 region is CSARAGLYQETQYF. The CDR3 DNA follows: TGCAGCGCGCGAGCGGGGCTGTACCAAGAGACCCAGTACTTC.

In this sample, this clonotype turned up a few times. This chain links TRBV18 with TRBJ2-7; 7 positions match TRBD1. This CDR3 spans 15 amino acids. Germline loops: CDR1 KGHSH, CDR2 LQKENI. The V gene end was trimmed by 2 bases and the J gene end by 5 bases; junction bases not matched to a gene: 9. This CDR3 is CASSPRADRVHEQYF. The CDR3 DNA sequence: TGTGCCAGCTCACCAAGAGCCGACAGGGTTCACGAGCAGTACTTC.

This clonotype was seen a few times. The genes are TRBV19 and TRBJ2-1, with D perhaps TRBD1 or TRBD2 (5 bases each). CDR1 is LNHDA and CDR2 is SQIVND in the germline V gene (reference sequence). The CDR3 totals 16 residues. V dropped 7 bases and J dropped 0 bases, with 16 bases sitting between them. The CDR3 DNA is TGTGCCAGTATCGGGGCCCGATCGGGCTCCTACAATGAGCAGTTCTTC. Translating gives CASIGARSGSYNEQFF.

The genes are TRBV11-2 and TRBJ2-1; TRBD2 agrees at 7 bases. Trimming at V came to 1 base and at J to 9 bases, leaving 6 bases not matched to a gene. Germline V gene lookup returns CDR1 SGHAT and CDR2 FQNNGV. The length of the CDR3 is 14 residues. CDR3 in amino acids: CASSLASGGGEQFF. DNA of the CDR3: TGTGCCAGCAGCTTAGCCAGTGGGGGGGGTGAGCAGTTCTTC.

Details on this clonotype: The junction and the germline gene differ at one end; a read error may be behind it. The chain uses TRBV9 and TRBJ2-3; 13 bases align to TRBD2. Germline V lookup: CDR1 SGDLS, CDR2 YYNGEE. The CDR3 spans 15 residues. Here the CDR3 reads CAGSPGLAGLDTQYF. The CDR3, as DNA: TGTGCCGGCAGCCCGGGACTAGCGGGGTTGGATACGCAGTATTTT.

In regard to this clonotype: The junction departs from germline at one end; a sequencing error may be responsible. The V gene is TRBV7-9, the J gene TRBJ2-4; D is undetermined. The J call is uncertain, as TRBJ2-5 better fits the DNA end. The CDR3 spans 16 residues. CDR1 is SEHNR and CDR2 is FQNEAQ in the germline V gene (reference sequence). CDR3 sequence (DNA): TGTGCCAACAGCCCCCGCAGCTTTTACAACCAAGAGACCCAGTACTTC. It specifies CANSPRSFYNQETQYF.

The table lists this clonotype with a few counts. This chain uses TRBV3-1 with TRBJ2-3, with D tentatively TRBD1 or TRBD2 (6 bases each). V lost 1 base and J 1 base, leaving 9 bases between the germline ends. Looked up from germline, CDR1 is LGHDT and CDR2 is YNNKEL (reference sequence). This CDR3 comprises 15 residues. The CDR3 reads CASSQAGAGTDTQYF. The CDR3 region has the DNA TGTGCCAGCAGCCAAGCGGGGGCCGGCACAGATACGCAGTATTTT.

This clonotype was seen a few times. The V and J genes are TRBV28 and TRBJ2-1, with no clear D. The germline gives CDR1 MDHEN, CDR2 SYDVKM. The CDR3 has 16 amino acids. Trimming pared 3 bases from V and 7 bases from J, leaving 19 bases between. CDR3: CASSFSTHLGINEQFF. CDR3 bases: TGTGCCAGCAGTTTCTCGACCCACCTGGGGATAAATGAGCAGTTCTTC.

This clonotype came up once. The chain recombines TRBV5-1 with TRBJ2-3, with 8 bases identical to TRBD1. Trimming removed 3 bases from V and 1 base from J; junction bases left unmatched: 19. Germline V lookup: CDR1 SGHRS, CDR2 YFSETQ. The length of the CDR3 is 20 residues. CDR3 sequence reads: CASSYRPTQGARFGTDTQYF. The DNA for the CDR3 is TGCGCCAGCAGCTATCGCCCGACTCAGGGGGCGCGCTTTGGCACAGATACGCAGTATTTT.

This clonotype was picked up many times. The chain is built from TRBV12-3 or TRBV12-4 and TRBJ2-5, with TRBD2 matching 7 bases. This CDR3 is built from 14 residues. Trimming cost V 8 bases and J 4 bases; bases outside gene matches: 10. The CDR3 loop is CASGTTSSGETQYF. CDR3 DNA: TGTGCCAGCGGGACGACTAGCTCGGGAGAGACCCAGTACTTC.

The CDR3 sequence is CSATDRPEQPQHF. Written as DNA, the CDR3 is TGCAGTGCTACGGACAGGCCCGAACAGCCCCAGCATTTT. The chain joins TRBV20-1 to TRBJ1-5; 7 positions match TRBD1. The length of the CDR3 is 13 residues. The trim removed 4 bases at V and 7 bases at J, leaving 7 bases unmatched. Germline-derived CDR1 and CDR2 are DFQATT and SNEGSKA (reference sequence).

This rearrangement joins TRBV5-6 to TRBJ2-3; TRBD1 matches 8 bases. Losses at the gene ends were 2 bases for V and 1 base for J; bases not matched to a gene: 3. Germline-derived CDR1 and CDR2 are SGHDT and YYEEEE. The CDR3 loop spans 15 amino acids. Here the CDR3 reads CASSFGTGRTDTQYF. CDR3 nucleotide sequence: TGTGCCAGCAGCTTCGGGACAGGACGCACAGATACGCAGTATTTT.

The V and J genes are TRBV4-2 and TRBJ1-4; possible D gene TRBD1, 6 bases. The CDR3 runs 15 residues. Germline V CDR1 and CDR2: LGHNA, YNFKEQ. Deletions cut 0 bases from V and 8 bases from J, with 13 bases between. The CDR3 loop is CASSQEGGSGEKLFF. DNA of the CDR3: TGTGCCAGCAGCCAAGAAGGGGGGAGTGGCGAAAAACTGTTTTTT.

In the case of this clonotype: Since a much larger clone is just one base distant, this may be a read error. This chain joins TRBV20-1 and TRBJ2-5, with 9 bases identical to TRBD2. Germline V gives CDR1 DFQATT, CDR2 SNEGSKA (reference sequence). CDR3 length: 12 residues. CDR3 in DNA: TGCGGTGGAGCGGGGGGTCAAGAGACCCAGTACTTC. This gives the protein CGGAGGQETQYF.